This TCR beta chain was sequenced during a study of control samples from healthy donors and cancer patients. The CDR3 runs to 11 residues. Trimming removed 4 bases from V and 4 bases from J, with 7 bases in between. Germline V gives CDR1 SQVTM, CDR2 ANQGSEA. Libraries were prepared by immunoSEQ multiplex PCR; TCRdb keeps only in-frame clonotypes and omits some of them. The sample holds some 170,000 clones, around 94% seen once. The V and J genes are TRBV29-1 and TRBJ1-1; D is undetermined. The source is a man aged 55 to 69 with colorectal cancer. The sequenced material came from PBMCs. The CDR3 loop is CSVVDSTEAFF. For the CDR3, the DNA is TGCAGCGTTGTAGATTCCACTGAAGCTTTCTTT.